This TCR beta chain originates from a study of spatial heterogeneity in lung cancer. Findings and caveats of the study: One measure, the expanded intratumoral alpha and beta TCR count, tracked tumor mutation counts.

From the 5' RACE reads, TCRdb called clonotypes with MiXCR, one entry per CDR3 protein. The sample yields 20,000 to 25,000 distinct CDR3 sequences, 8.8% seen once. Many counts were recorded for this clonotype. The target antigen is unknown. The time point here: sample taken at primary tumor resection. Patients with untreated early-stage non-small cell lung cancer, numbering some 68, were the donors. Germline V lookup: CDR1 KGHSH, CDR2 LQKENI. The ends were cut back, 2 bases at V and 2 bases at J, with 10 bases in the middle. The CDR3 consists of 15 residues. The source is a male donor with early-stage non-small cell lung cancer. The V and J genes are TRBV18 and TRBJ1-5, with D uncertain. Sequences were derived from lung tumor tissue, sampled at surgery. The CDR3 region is CASSPIGVGNQPQHF. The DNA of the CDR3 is TGTGCCAGCTCACCAATCGGGGTGGGCAATCAGCCCCAGCATTTT.